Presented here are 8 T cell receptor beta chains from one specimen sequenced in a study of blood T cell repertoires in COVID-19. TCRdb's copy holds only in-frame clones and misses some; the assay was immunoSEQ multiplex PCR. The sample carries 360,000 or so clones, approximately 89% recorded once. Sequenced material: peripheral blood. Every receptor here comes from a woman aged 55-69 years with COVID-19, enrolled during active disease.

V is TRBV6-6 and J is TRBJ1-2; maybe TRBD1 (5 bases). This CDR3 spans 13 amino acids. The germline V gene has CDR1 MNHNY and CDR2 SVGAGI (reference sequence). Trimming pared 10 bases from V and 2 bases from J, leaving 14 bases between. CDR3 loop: CATQAGGNYGYTF. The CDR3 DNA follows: TGTGCCACCCAGGCCGGGGGGAACTATGGCTACACCTTC.

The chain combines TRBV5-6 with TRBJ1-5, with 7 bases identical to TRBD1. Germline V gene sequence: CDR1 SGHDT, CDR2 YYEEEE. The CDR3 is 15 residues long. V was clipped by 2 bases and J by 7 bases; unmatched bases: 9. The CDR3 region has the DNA TGTGCCAGCAGCTTCCAACAGGGGAGGTGGCAGCCCCAGCATTTT. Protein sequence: CASSFQQGRWQPQHF. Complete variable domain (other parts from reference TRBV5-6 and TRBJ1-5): DAGVTQSPTHLIKTRGQQVTLRCSPKSGHDTVSWYQQALGQGPQFIFQYYEEEERQRGNFPDRFSGHQFPNYSSELNVNALLLGDSALYLCASSFQQGRWQPQHFGDGTRLSIL.

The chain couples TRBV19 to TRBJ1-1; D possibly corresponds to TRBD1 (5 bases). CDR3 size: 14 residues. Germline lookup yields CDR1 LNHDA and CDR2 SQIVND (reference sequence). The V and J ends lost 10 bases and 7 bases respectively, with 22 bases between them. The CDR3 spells CATLRPGRTFEAFF. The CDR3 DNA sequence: TGTGCCACTCTCCGACCAGGGCGCACCTTTGAAGCTTTCTTT.

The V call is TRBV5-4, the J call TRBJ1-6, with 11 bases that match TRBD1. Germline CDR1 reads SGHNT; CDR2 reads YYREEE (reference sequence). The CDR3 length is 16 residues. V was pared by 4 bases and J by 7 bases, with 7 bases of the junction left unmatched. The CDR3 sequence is CASSQLGQGANSPLHF. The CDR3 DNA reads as TGTGCCAGCAGCCAGCTTGGACAGGGGGCAAATTCACCCCTCCACTTT.

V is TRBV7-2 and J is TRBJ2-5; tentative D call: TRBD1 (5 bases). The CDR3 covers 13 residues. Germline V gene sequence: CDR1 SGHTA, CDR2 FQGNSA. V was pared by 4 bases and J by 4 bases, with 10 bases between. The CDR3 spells CASSSRVVETQYF. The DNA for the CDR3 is TGTGCCAGCAGCTCCAGGGTCGTAGAGACCCAGTACTTC.

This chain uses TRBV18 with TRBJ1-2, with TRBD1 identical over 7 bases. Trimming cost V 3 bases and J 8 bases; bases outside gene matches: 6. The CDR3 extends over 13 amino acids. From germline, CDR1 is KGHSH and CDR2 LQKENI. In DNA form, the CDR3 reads TGTGCCAGCTCACCTACAGGGGATGTCGGCTACACCTTC. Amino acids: CASSPTGDVGYTF.

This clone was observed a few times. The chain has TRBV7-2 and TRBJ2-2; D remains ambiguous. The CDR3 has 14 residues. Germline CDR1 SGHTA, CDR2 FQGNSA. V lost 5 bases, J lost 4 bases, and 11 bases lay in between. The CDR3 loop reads CASSPPRSTGELFF. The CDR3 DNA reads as TGTGCCAGCAGCCCCCCTAGGTCCACCGGGGAGCTGTTTTTT.

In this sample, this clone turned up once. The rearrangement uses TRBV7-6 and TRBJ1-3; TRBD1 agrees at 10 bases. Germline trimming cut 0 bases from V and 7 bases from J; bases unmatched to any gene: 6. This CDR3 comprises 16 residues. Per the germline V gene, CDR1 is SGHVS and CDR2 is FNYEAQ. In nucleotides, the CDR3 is TGTGCCAGCAGCTTAGCGCCGGGACAGGGGACGAACACCATATATTTT. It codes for CASSLAPGQGTNTIYF.